These 17 T cell receptor beta chains share one sample of origin, sequenced in a study of cytomegalovirus exposure and HLA in healthy donors. It was with 60 Vbeta and 13 Jbeta primers that the PCR ran. TCRdb's copy holds only in-frame clones and misses some; the assay was immunoSEQ multiplex PCR. The sample contains around 250,000 clones, about 93% of which appear only once. The material sequenced was PBMCs. The receptors shown here come from a girl aged 2-9 years in good health and CMV-seronegative.

The chain has TRBV5-1 and TRBJ1-1, with 7 bases that match TRBD1. The germline V gene has CDR1 SGHRS and CDR2 YFSETQ. The CDR3 runs to 18 residues. The junction had 13 bases not matched to a gene; V was cut back by 2 bases and J by 0 bases. DNA of the CDR3: TGCGCCAGCAGCTTCTGGGCGGTGGCAGGGGGAATGAACACTGAAGCTTTCTTT. This translates into CASSFWAVAGGMNTEAFF.

The chain employs TRBV18 and TRBJ1-5; TRBD1 agrees at 8 bases. Unmatched junction bases numbered 9, after V lost 3 bases and J lost 5 bases. This CDR3 has 16 amino acids. Germline assignment: CDR1 KGHSH and CDR2 LQKENI. The CDR3 sequence is CASSPPGQAPHQPQHF. The DNA for the CDR3 is TGTGCCAGCTCACCGCCGGGACAGGCGCCACATCAGCCCCAGCATTTT.

This clone was seen a single time. J is TRBJ2-1 and V is TRBV10-2; 8 bases match TRBD2. V lost 7 bases and J lost 5; bases outside the gene matches: 4. The CDR3 has 13 amino acids. CDR1 WSHSY and CDR2 SAAADI come from the germline V gene. This CDR3 is CASIGSGDNEQFF. The CDR3 DNA sequence: TGCGCCAGCATCGGTAGCGGGGACAATGAGCAGTTCTTC.

The table lists this clone with a count of one. V is TRBV6-5 and J is TRBJ2-7, with TRBD2 identical over 7 bases. This CDR3 comprises 14 residues. The V segment lost 4 bases and the J segment 2 bases; nucleotides outside the gene matches: 5. Germline V lookup: CDR1 MNHEY, CDR2 SVGAGI. This chain's CDR3 is CASSSLAVAYEQYF. The CDR3 DNA reads as TGTGCCAGCAGTTCCCTAGCGGTTGCCTACGAGCAGTACTTC.

V usage is TRBV7-9 and J usage is TRBJ2-2; 7 nucleotides agree with TRBD1. This CDR3 has 18 residues. Germline V CDR1 and CDR2: SEHNR, FQNEAQ (reference sequence). The V segment lost 4 bases and the J segment 0 bases; nucleotides outside the gene matches: 11. The DNA for the CDR3 is TGTGCCAGCAGCTCTTTTTACACAGGGGTCTCGAACACCGGGGAGCTGTTTTTT. It encodes CASSSFYTGVSNTGELFF. Looking up the rest from reference TRBV7-9 and TRBJ2-2 gives the full variable domain: DTGVSQNPRHKITKRGQNVTFRCDPISEHNRLYWYRQTLGQGPEFLTYFQNEAQLEKSRLLSDRFSAERPKGSFSTLEIQRTEQGDSAMYLCASSSFYTGVSNTGELFFGEGSRLTVL.

The chain combines TRBV27 with TRBJ2-4, with TRBD2 matching over 8 bases. Germline lookup yields CDR1 MNHEY and CDR2 SMNVEV (reference sequence). V lost 7 bases and J lost 1; bases outside the gene matches: 3. The length of the CDR3 is 14 residues. CDR3 DNA: TGTGCCAGCAATCCGGGGGGGGCCAAAAACATTCAGTACTTC. Encoded protein: CASNPGGAKNIQYF.

The rearrangement joins TRBV11-3 to TRBJ2-3; 7 nucleotides align to TRBD2. CDR1 is SGHNT, CDR2 YENEEA, per germline. The CDR3 has 13 amino acids. J lost 5 bases, V lost 5 bases, and 4 bases had no gene match. The CDR3 nucleotides are TGTGCCAGCAGCCCAACGGGAGGAGATACGCAGTATTTT. This translates into CASSPTGGDTQYF.

This sequence joins TRBV13 and TRBJ2-5, with D perhaps matching TRBD2 (6 bases). The CDR3 contains 14 residues. Trimming took 3 bases from V and 0 from J, leaving 8 bases between them. Per germline, CDR1 PRHDT and CDR2 FYEKMQ (reference sequence). The CDR3 region is CASSFWGDQETQYF. DNA for the CDR3: TGTGCCAGCAGCTTCTGGGGGGACCAAGAGACCCAGTACTTC.

The gene calls are TRBV6-5 and TRBJ1-2; D remains ambiguous. Deletions cut 0 bases from V and 4 bases from J, with 12 bases between. Germline CDR1 is MNHEY and CDR2 is SVGAGI. The CDR3 spans 15 residues. For the CDR3, the DNA is TGTGCCAGCAGTTACTCCGTTGCAGAACCCTATGGCTACACCTTC. Translated: CASSYSVAEPYGYTF.

The V call is TRBV4-2, the J call TRBJ1-4; TRBD1 agrees at 10 bases. This CDR3 has 16 amino acids. The trim removed 1 base at V and 6 bases at J, leaving 5 bases unmatched. Germline V gene data show CDR1 as LGHNA and CDR2 as YNFKEQ. The CDR3 region has the DNA TGTGCCAGCAGCCAAGTCCGTGGGACAGGGGATGAAAAACTGTTTTTT. It is translated as CASSQVRGTGDEKLFF.

In DNA form, the CDR3 reads TGTGCCAGCAGCCCGTGGACACCCCTCAAACCGTACGAGCAGTACTTC. Residues: CASSPWTPLKPYEQYF. The V gene is TRBV14, the J gene TRBJ2-7; a weak D match, TRBD1 (5 bases). Germline lookup yields CDR1 SGHDN and CDR2 FVKESK. Trimming pared 4 bases from V and 4 bases from J, leaving 20 bases between. This CDR3 has 16 residues.

In this sample, this clone turned up a few times. The chain is built from TRBV19 and TRBJ2-1; TRBD2 is a possible D gene (5 bases). V lost 8 bases and J 9 bases, leaving 17 bases between the germline ends. Germline loops: CDR1 LNHDA, CDR2 SQIVND (reference sequence). The CDR3 is 13 amino acids. CDR3 sequence: CASSDSYAGEQFF. As DNA, the CDR3 is TGTGCCAGTTCCGATTCTTACGCGGGTGAGCAGTTCTTC.

The J gene is TRBJ2-2, the V gene TRBV5-4; no definite D call. Looked up from germline, CDR1 is SGHNT and CDR2 is YYREEE (reference sequence). This CDR3 region has 15 residues. The V end lost 2 bases, the J end lost 0 bases, and 8 bases lay between the germline ends. The DNA for the CDR3 is TGTGCCAGCAGCTTCAACTTGGCGAACACCGGGGAGCTGTTTTTT. Translation: CASSFNLANTGELFF.

The chain carries TRBV10-3 and TRBJ1-2, with TRBD1 identical over 11 bases. Per the germline V gene, CDR1 is ENHRY and CDR2 is SYGVKD. CDR3 length: 14 amino acids. V was clipped by 6 bases and J by 6 bases; unmatched bases: 6. The CDR3 sequence: CAIRRTGGFDGYTF. In nucleotides, the CDR3 is TGTGCCATCAGGAGGACAGGGGGCTTCGATGGCTACACCTTC.

The chain uses TRBV2 and TRBJ2-6; D is uncertain. There are 13 residues in the CDR3. Trimming removed 5 bases at V and 4 bases at J, with 6 bases between. In germline, CDR1 is SNHLY, CDR2 FYNNEI. CDR3 loop: CASSRRGANVLTF. The CDR3 bases are TGTGCCAGCAGTCGCCGGGGGGCCAACGTCCTGACTTTC.

The gene calls are TRBV19 and TRBJ2-3; 8 positions agree with TRBD2. Losses at the gene ends were 4 bases for V and 2 bases for J; bases not matched to a gene: 2. The CDR3 spans 14 residues. CDR1 and CDR2 from the germline V gene are LNHDA and SQIVND (reference sequence). CDR3: CASSTGGTTDTQYF. CDR3 bases: TGTGCCAGTAGTACGGGGGGGACCACAGATACGCAGTATTTT.

The chain uses TRBV7-9 and TRBJ1-4, with 7 bases fitting TRBD1. Germline V CDR1 and CDR2: SEHNR, FQNEAQ (reference sequence). Germline trimming cut 4 bases from V and 6 bases from J; bases unmatched to any gene: 5. This CDR3 region has 14 residues. The CDR3 DNA reads as TGTGCCAGCAGCTCCTCAGACAGGGATGAAAAACTGTTTTTT. This sequence encodes CASSSSDRDEKLFF.